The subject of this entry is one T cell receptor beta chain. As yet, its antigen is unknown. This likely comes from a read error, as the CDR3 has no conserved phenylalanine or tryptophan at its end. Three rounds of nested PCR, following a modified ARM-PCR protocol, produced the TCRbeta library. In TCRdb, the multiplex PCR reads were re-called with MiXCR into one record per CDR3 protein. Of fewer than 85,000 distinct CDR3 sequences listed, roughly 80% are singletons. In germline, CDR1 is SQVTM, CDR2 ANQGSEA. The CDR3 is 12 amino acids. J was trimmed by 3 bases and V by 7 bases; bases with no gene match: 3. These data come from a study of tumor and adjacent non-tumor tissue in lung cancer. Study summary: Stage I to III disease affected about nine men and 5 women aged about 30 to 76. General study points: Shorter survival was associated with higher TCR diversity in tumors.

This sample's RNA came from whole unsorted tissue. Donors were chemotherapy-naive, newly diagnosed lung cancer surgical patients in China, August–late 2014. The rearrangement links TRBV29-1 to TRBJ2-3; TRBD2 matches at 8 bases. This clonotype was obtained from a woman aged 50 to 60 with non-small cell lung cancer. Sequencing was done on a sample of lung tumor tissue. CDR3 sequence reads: CSAGLATDTQYS. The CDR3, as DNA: TGCAGCGCTGGACTAGCTACAGATACGCAGTATTCT.